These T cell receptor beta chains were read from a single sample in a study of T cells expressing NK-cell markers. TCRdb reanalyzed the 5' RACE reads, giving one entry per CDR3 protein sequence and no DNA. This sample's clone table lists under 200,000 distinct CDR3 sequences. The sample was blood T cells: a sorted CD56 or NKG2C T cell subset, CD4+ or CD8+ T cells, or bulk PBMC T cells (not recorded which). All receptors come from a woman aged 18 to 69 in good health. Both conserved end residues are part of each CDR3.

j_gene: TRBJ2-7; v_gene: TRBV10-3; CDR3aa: CAISADNKPNYEQYF
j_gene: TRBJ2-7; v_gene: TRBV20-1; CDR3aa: CSASDRAVRYEQYF
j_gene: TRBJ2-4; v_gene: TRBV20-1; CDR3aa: CSARGATVAKNIQYF
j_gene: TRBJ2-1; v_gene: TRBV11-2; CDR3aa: CASSLRLAGIYNEQFF
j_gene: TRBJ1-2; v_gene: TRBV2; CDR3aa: CASSVQSYGYTF
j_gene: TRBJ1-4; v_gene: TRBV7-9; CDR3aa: CASSLGRRGGEKLFF
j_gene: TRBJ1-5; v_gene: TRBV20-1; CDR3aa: CSVSRSVPGSGGNQPQHF
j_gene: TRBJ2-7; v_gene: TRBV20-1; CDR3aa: CSASGTLNYEQYF
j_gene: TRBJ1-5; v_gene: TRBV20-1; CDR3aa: CSATGRSQPQHF
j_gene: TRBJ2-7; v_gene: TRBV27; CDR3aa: CASRGSLGEQYF
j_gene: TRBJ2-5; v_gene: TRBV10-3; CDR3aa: CAISESLGGGETQYF
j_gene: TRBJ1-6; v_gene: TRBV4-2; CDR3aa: CASSQDPRGAFSPLHF
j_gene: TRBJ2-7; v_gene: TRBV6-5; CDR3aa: CASSYSRVGAYEQYF
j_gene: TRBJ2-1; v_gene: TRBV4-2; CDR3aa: CASSRGTSGRVTAYNEQFF
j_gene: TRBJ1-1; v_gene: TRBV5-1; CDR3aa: CASSLVGGSAEAFF
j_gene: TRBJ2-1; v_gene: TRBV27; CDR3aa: CASSDSPGLARRNEQFF
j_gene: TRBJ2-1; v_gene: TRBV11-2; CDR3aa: CASSSRQGAGNEQFF
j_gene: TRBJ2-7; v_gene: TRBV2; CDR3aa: CASFSGDDREQYF
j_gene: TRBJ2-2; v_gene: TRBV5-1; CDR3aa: CASCLAGQAGELFF
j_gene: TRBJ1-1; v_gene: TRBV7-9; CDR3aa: CASSPGTRSRAFF
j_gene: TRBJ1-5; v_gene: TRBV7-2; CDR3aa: CASSLPQRPQHF
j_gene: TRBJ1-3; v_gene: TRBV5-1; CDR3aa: CASSLQGAFGNTIYF
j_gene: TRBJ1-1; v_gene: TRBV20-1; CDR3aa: CSARFQGMNTEAFF
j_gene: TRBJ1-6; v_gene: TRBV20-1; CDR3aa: CSAKQTGTVNNSPLHF
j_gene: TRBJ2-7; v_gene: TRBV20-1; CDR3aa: CSAQERHSYEQYF
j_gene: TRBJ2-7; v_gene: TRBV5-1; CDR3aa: CASSLGLAGVLGDEQYF
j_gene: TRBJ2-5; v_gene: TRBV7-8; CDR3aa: CASSLGLAGGPRQETQYF
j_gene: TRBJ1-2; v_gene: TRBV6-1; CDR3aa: CASSTLAGGHYGYTF
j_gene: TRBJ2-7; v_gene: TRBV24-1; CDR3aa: CATSAGANSYEQYF
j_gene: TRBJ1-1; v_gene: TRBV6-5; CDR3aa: CASSYKGVAFF
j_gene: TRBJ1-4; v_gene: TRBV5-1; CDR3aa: CASSSTGAGLATNEKLFF